This passage covers 3 T cell receptor beta chains from one sample sequenced in a study of blood T cell repertoires in COVID-19. TCRdb's table, derived via immunoSEQ multiplex PCR, lists solely in-frame clones and lacks some. The table has 120,000 or so clones, about 87% seen once. The sequenced material came from peripheral blood. Source of these receptors: a woman aged 55 to 70 with acute or convalescent COVID-19.

This chain connects TRBV27 to TRBJ1-1, with 8 bases identical to TRBD1. The junction had 5 bases not matched to a gene; V was cut back by 6 bases and J by 2 bases. This CDR3 has 14 residues. Per the germline V gene, CDR1 is MNHEY and CDR2 is SMNVEV (reference sequence). DNA of the CDR3: TGTGCCAGCAGCGACAGGGGCTATAACACTGAAGCTTTCTTT. Its translation: CASSDRGYNTEAFF.

The genes are TRBV5-4 and TRBJ2-3, with TRBD2 identical over 8 bases. V was clipped by 4 bases and J by 4 bases; unmatched bases: 8. CDR3 size: 15 residues. Per the germline V gene, CDR1 is SGHNT and CDR2 is YYREEE (reference sequence). DNA for the CDR3: TGTGCCAGCAGCGGGGGACTAGTCGGGGCAGATACGCAGTATTTT. Protein: CASSGGLVGADTQYF.

The rearrangement links TRBV9 to TRBJ2-3; weak D call: TRBD1 (6 bases). This CDR3 is built from 16 residues. Germline V gives CDR1 SGDLS, CDR2 YYNGEE. With 4 bases removed from V and 0 bases from J, the gap between germline ends came to 15 bases. This chain's CDR3 is CASSSEGQLSTDTQYF. For the CDR3, the DNA is TGTGCCAGCAGCTCAGAAGGACAGCTAAGCACAGATACGCAGTATTTT.